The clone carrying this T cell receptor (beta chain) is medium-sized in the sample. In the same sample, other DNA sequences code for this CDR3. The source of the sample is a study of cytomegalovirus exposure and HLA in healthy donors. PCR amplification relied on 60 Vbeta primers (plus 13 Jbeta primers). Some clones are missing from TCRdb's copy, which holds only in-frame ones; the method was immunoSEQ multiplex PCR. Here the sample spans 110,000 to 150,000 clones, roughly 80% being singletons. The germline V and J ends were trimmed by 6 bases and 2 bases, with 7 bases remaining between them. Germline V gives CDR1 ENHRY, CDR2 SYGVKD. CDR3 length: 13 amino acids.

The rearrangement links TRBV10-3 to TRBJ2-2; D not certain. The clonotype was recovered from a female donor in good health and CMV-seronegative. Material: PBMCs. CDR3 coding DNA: TGTGCCATCAGAGCCCTTAACACCGGGGAGCTGTTTTTT. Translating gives CAIRALNTGELFF.